This T cell receptor (beta chain) comes out of a study of Ad26.COV2.S vaccination and SARS-CoV-2 variants. With respect to this clone: Its antigen remains unidentified.

This table comes from immunoSEQ multiplex PCR, and its TCRdb copy is limited to in-frame clones, with some not included. The repertoire holds about 100,000 clones, roughly 80% seen once, with 17% in the top ten. Study-wide findings and caveats: Recipients of either vaccine or placebo displayed similar breadth of non-spike TCRs.

The TCR sequence derives from a human donor who had recovered from COVID-19. Here the sequenced sample was peripheral blood, taken after recovery from COVID-19.

The CDR3 sequence is CASSGQEDTEAFF. In DNA, the CDR3 is TGCGCCAGCAGTGGACAGGAAGACACTGAAGCTTTCTTT. The chain links TRBV10-2 to TRBJ1-1, with D maybe TRBD1 (6 bases). V lost 4 bases and J 3 bases, leaving 9 bases between the germline ends. The CDR3 covers 13 residues. Germline CDR1 WSHSY, CDR2 SAAADI.